The 20 T cell receptor beta chains below come from one sample, sequenced in a study of cytomegalovirus exposure and HLA in healthy donors. The table came from immunoSEQ multiplex PCR; TCRdb's copy has only in-frame clones and leaves some out. The sample shows more than 95,000 clones, 90% to 96% of them seen only once. Material: PBMCs. Source of these receptors: a man in his late teens or twenties in good health and CMV-seronegative.

The chain joins TRBV4-3 to TRBJ2-1, with 11 nucleotides matching TRBD2. The junction had 2 bases not matched to a gene; V was cut back by 1 base and J by 6 bases. This CDR3 region has 15 residues. Germline V gene lookup returns CDR1 LGHNA and CDR2 YSLEER. CDR3 region: CASSQGTSGPNEQFF. DNA for the CDR3: TGCGCCAGCAGCCAAGGGACTAGCGGGCCCAATGAGCAGTTCTTC.

This sequence joins TRBV7-9 and TRBJ2-7, with TRBD2 as a possible D gene (6 bases). The CDR3 totals 15 residues. Per germline, CDR1 SEHNR and CDR2 FQNEAQ (reference sequence). V shed 4 bases and J shed 0 bases, with 13 bases lying between them. CDR3 residues: CASSYGLTSSYEQYF. CDR3 bases: TGTGCCAGCAGCTACGGACTAACTAGCTCCTACGAGCAGTACTTC.

The chain employs TRBV7-2 and TRBJ1-1; unclear D gene. Germline V gives CDR1 SGHTA, CDR2 FQGNSA. The CDR3 length is 12 residues. The V and J ends lost 1 base and 7 bases respectively, with 7 bases between them. CDR3 region: CASSLVRYEAFF. CDR3 nucleotide sequence: TGTGCCAGCAGCTTAGTTCGGTATGAAGCTTTCTTT.

This chain links TRBV4-3 with TRBJ2-1; 7 bases are a match to TRBD1. With V trimmed by 10 bases and J by 8 bases, 14 bases remained unmatched. The CDR3 sequence is 14 residues long. Germline values: CDR1 LGHNA, CDR2 YSLEER. CDR3 residues: CATAQTGLTDEQFF. The CDR3 region has the DNA TGCGCCACGGCTCAGACAGGGTTGACTGATGAGCAGTTCTTC.

V is TRBV2 and J is TRBJ2-3, with 12 bases identical to TRBD1. The CDR3 is 17 amino acids. Germline CDR1 SNHLY, CDR2 FYNNEI. The J segment lost 3 bases and the V segment lost 6 bases, leaving 10 bases of the junction unmatched. In DNA form, the CDR3 reads TGTGCCAGCAGGGCACGATGGGACAGGGGGCATACAGATACGCAGTATTTT. Translated, it gives CASRARWDRGHTDTQYF.

CDR3 sequence: CASSFTINRDRTSSYEQYF. Written as DNA, the CDR3 is TGTGCCAGCAGCTTCACGATAAACCGGGACAGGACGAGCTCCTACGAGCAGTACTTC. The chain joins TRBV7-8 to TRBJ2-7; 8 nucleotides align to TRBD1. Looked up from germline, CDR1 is SGHVS and CDR2 is FQNEAQ. Germline trimming cut 3 bases from V and 0 bases from J; bases unmatched to any gene: 16. This CDR3 comprises 19 residues.

The J gene is TRBJ1-5, the V gene TRBV28; D is perhaps TRBD1 (5 bases). This CDR3 has 14 residues. Germline V gives CDR1 MDHEN, CDR2 SYDVKM. V was cut by 8 bases and J by 4 bases, with 15 bases left in between. The CDR3 protein is CASWGGPQNQPQHF. CDR3 nucleotides: TGTGCCAGCTGGGGGGGACCGCAAAATCAGCCCCAGCATTTT. The full variable domain, in which reference TRBV28 and TRBJ1-5 provide the parts outside the CDR3, is DVKVTQSSRYLVKRTGEKVFLECVQDMDHENMFWYRQDPGLGLRLIYFSYDVKMKEKGDIPEGYSVSREKKERFSLILESASTNQTSMYLCASWGGPQNQPQHFGDGTRLSIL.

This rearrangement joins TRBV11-3 to TRBJ2-7, with 9 bases aligning to TRBD2. The CDR3 has 16 amino acids. Germline trimming cut 1 base from V and 0 bases from J; bases unmatched to any gene: 4. CDR1 SGHNT and CDR2 YENEEA come from the germline V gene. The CDR3 nucleotides read TGTGCCAGCAGCTTAGGCCTAGCGGGGCCCTCCTACGAGCAGTACTTC. It specifies CASSLGLAGPSYEQYF.

The rearrangement uses TRBV9 and TRBJ2-1, with 7 bases fitting TRBD2. The CDR3 is made up of 14 amino acids. V lost 8 bases to trimming and J lost 8 bases; unmatched junction nucleotides: 13. CDR1 is SGDLS and CDR2 is YYNGEE in the germline V gene. The CDR3 DNA is TGTGCCAGTGGTAGGGCTAGCGGAATATATGAGCAGTTCTTC. Amino acid sequence: CASGRASGIYEQFF.

This chain connects TRBV19 to TRBJ2-5; 12 bases map to TRBD2. The CDR3 is 15 amino acids. V lost 3 bases, J lost 4 bases, and 3 bases stayed unmatched. Germline V gene lookup returns CDR1 LNHDA and CDR2 SQIVND (reference sequence). The CDR3 sequence: CASSIGTSGLETQYF. The DNA for the CDR3 is TGTGCCAGTAGTATTGGGACTAGCGGGTTAGAGACCCAGTACTTC.

The chain employs TRBV5-6 and TRBJ2-5; 7 bases fit TRBD1. J gave up 4 bases and V 2 bases, and 5 bases lay outside the gene matches. There are 14 residues in the CDR3. Germline lookup yields CDR1 SGHDT and CDR2 YYEEEE. DNA for the CDR3: TGTGCCAGCAGCTTACGAGGGGGCTTAGAGACCCAGTACTTC. It specifies CASSLRGGLETQYF.

The rearrangement joins TRBV29-1 to TRBJ2-5; TRBD1 is a possible D gene (7 bases). CDR3 length: 14 residues. Germline assignment: CDR1 SQVTM and CDR2 ANQGSEA. V shed 1 base and J shed 5 bases, with 14 bases lying between them. CDR3 DNA: TGCAGCGTTGAAGTCATGCCAGGGGGGGAGACCCAGTACTTC. Translated: CSVEVMPGGETQYF. The variable domain in full, with the rest retrieved from reference TRBV29-1 and TRBJ2-5, is SAVISQKPSRDICQRGTSLTIQCQVDSQVTMMFWYRQQPGQSLTLIATANQGSEATYESGFVIDKFPISRPNLTFSTLTVSNMSPEDSSIYLCSVEVMPGGETQYFGPGTRLLVL.

The gene calls are TRBV28 and TRBJ2-6, with 8 bases that match TRBD1. V shed 6 bases, J shed 4 bases, and the junction held 8 bases outside the gene matches. This CDR3 spans 16 amino acids. Germline V lookup: CDR1 MDHEN, CDR2 SYDVKM. The CDR3 loop reads CASRPSDRAGANVLTF. The CDR3, as DNA: TGTGCCAGCAGACCCTCGGACAGGGCCGGGGCCAACGTCCTGACTTTC.

The chain recombines TRBV11-2 with TRBJ2-7; perhaps TRBD1 as D (6 bases). The germline V gene has CDR1 SGHAT and CDR2 FQNNGV. Trimming removed 6 bases at V and 4 bases at J, with 16 bases between. This CDR3 is built from 14 residues. In nucleotides, the CDR3 is TGTGCCAGCAGTAAAAGAGGGGGATCATACGAGCAGTACTTC. Translated: CASSKRGGSYEQYF.

The rearrangement uses TRBV28 and TRBJ2-7, with D perhaps TRBD1 (6 bases). Germline V gives CDR1 MDHEN, CDR2 SYDVKM. V dropped 8 bases and J dropped 7 bases, with 9 bases sitting between them. The CDR3 is made up of 10 amino acids. The CDR3 DNA is TGTGCCAGCTCGAGGGGGGAGCAGTACTTC. It specifies CASSRGEQYF.

The chain employs TRBV9 and TRBJ1-4, with 8 positions matching TRBD1. CDR1 and CDR2 from the germline V gene are SGDLS and YYNGEE. Trimming took 4 bases from V and 6 from J; bases not matched to a gene: 11. CDR3 length: 16 residues. The CDR3 loop reads CASSPGTGLTHEKLFF. The CDR3 DNA reads TGTGCCAGCAGCCCCGGGACAGGCCTAACACATGAAAAACTGTTTTTT.

The chain carries TRBV7-9 and TRBJ2-7; 8 bases are a match to TRBD1. From germline, CDR1 is SEHNR and CDR2 FQNEAQ (reference sequence). The trim removed 2 bases at V and 0 bases at J, leaving 6 bases unmatched. This CDR3 contains 16 residues. CDR3 loop: CASSLWTGISSYEQYF. CDR3 nucleotides: TGTGCCAGCAGCTTATGGACAGGGATAAGCTCCTACGAGCAGTACTTC. The full variable domain, in which reference TRBV7-9 and TRBJ2-7 provide the parts outside the CDR3, is DTGVSQNPRHKITKRGQNVTFRCDPISEHNRLYWYRQTLGQGPEFLTYFQNEAQLEKSRLLSDRFSAERPKGSFSTLEIQRTEQGDSAMYLCASSLWTGISSYEQYFGPGTRLTVT.

This chain's CDR3 is CASSPSAGTGFEQYF. The CDR3 DNA sequence: TGTGCCAGCAGTCCGAGTGCCGGGACAGGGTTCGAGCAGTACTTC. The chain carries TRBV11-3 and TRBJ2-7; 9 positions match TRBD1. CDR3 length equals 15 residues. Germline CDR1 reads SGHNT; CDR2 reads YENEEA. Losses at the gene ends were 6 bases for V and 6 bases for J; bases not matched to a gene: 12.

The chain employs TRBV7-2 and TRBJ2-5; 7 positions match TRBD1. This CDR3 has 15 amino acids. With 1 base clipped from V and 2 bases from J, the junction kept 4 bases outside the gene matches. Per germline, CDR1 SGHTA and CDR2 FQGNSA. This CDR3 reads CASSLVRQGQETQYF. In nucleotides, the CDR3 is TGTGCCAGCAGCTTAGTCCGACAGGGTCAAGAGACCCAGTACTTC.

The genes are TRBV11-1 and TRBJ1-2; possibly TRBD1 for D (5 bases). The CDR3 consists of 14 residues. V lost 3 bases and J lost 7, with 15 bases in between. CDR1 is SGHAT, CDR2 FQDESV, per germline (reference sequence). CDR3 residues: CASSFSTARSGYTF. The CDR3 DNA reads TGTGCCAGCAGCTTCTCGACAGCTCGCTCTGGCTACACCTTC.